The rows below give T cell receptor beta chains drawn from one sample of a study of T cell repertoires in aging, cancer and after chemotherapy. TCRdb reprocessed the multiplex PCR reads with MiXCR, giving one entry per CDR3 protein. The sample records thousands of distinct CDR3 sequences, less than 25% being singletons. The specimen sequenced was blood. The receptors stem from a human donor in good health. Both conserved end residues are part of each CDR3. Each record gives: D gene, J gene, clone size, V gene, CDR3 protein, CDR3 DNA. A D gene is named only where the DNA matches it firmly. A row's size may be missing; if present it is once, few, many or a size class.

d_call: NA; j_call: TRBJ1-3; clone_size: few; v_call: TRBV4-1; cdr3_aa: CASSPTGLGGNTIYF; cdr3_nt: TGCGCCAGCAGCCCTACAGGGTTAGGTGGAAACACCATATATTTT
d_call: NA; j_call: TRBJ2-4; clone_size: NA; v_call: TRBV7-6; cdr3_aa: CASSPRIGGTQYF; cdr3_nt: TGTGCCAGCAGCCCCCGGATCGGTGGTACTCAGTACTTC
d_call: NA; j_call: TRBJ1-1; clone_size: medium-sized; v_call: TRBV27; cdr3_aa: CASSLYGEAFF; cdr3_nt: TGTGCCAGCAGTTTATATGGTGAAGCTTTCTTT
d_call: NA; j_call: TRBJ2-1; clone_size: medium-sized; v_call: TRBV27; cdr3_aa: CASKRDTASYNEQFF; cdr3_nt: TGTGCCAGCAAACGAGATACTGCCTCCTACAATGAGCAGTTCTTC
d_call: NA; j_call: TRBJ1-2; clone_size: medium-sized; v_call: TRBV12-3/TRBV12-4; cdr3_aa: CASSLTGHEGYTF; cdr3_nt: TGTGCCAGCAGTCTGACAGGCCATGAAGGCTACACCTTC
d_call: NA; j_call: TRBJ1-6; clone_size: medium-sized; v_call: TRBV6-5; cdr3_aa: CASSYDRENSPLHF; cdr3_nt: TGTGCCAGCAGTTACGACAGAGAGAATTCACCCCTCCACTTT
d_call: TRBD2; j_call: TRBJ2-7; clone_size: medium-sized; v_call: TRBV6-6; cdr3_aa: CASSYFEREREQYF; cdr3_nt: TGTGCCAGCAGTTACTTCGAGCGGGAGAGGGAGCAGTACTTC
d_call: NA; j_call: TRBJ2-7; clone_size: medium-sized; v_call: TRBV7-2; cdr3_aa: CASSLEDGPSRSYEQYF; cdr3_nt: TGTGCCAGCAGCTTAGAAGACGGACCGAGCCGCTCCTACGAGCAGTACTTC
d_call: NA; j_call: TRBJ1-5; clone_size: medium-sized; v_call: TRBV19; cdr3_aa: CASSPPKNQPQHF; cdr3_nt: TGTGCCAGTAGTCCCCCCAAGAATCAGCCCCAGCATTTT
d_call: TRBD1; j_call: TRBJ2-7; clone_size: NA; v_call: TRBV12-3/TRBV12-4; cdr3_aa: CASSLGDRSEQYF; cdr3_nt: TGTGCCAGCAGTTTAGGGGACAGGTCCGAGCAGTACTTC
d_call: TRBD1; j_call: TRBJ2-3; clone_size: NA; v_call: TRBV7-6; cdr3_aa: CASSLKGALTDTQYF; cdr3_nt: TGTGCCAGCAGCTTAAAGGGGGCCTTGACAGATACGCAGTATTTT
d_call: TRBD1; j_call: TRBJ1-2; clone_size: medium-sized; v_call: TRBV12-3/TRBV12-4; cdr3_aa: CASSPWQGAIGYTF; cdr3_nt: TGTGCCAGCAGCCCCTGGCAGGGGGCGATTGGCTACACCTTC
d_call: TRBD2; j_call: TRBJ2-1; clone_size: few; v_call: TRBV5-1; cdr3_aa: CARSLAISSGGYNEQFF; cdr3_nt: TGTGCCAGAAGCTTGGCGATCTCTAGCGGGGGCTACAATGAGCAGTTCTTC
d_call: NA; j_call: TRBJ2-3; clone_size: NA; v_call: TRBV7-2; cdr3_aa: CASSEGTSGYTQYF; cdr3_nt: TGTGCCAGCAGCGAGGGGACCTCTGGCTATACGCAGTATTTT
d_call: TRBD2; j_call: TRBJ2-7; clone_size: NA; v_call: TRBV5-1; cdr3_aa: CASSSGGSYEQYF; cdr3_nt: TGCGCCAGCAGCTCCGGGGGGTCCTACGAGCAGTACTTC
d_call: TRBD1; j_call: TRBJ1-3; clone_size: medium-sized; v_call: TRBV29-1; cdr3_aa: CSAGQGANSGNTIYF; cdr3_nt: TGCAGCGCGGGACAGGGGGCGAACTCTGGAAACACCATATATTTT
d_call: TRBD1; j_call: TRBJ1-2; clone_size: NA; v_call: TRBV4-3; cdr3_aa: CASSQGPQGGDGYTF; cdr3_nt: TGCGCCAGCAGCCAAGGTCCTCAGGGGGGGGATGGCTACACCTTC
d_call: TRBD2; j_call: TRBJ2-1; clone_size: few; v_call: TRBV7-3; cdr3_aa: CASSSQVPGLAGGRYNEQFF; cdr3_nt: TGTGCCAGCAGCTCTCAAGTCCCGGGACTAGCGGGAGGGCGTTACAATGAGCAGTTCTTC
d_call: TRBD1; j_call: TRBJ2-6; clone_size: medium-sized; v_call: TRBV6-5; cdr3_aa: CASSRSPGQGRSGANVLTF; cdr3_nt: TGTGCCAGCAGCCGCTCCCCGGGACAGGGACGCTCTGGGGCCAACGTCCTGACTTTC
d_call: TRBD2; j_call: TRBJ2-7; clone_size: few; v_call: TRBV20-1; cdr3_aa: CSAASGKIAYEQYF; cdr3_nt: TGCAGTGCTGCTAGCGGGAAGATAGCCTACGAGCAGTACTTC
d_call: NA; j_call: TRBJ2-7; clone_size: medium-sized; v_call: TRBV6-1; cdr3_aa: CASSARVTEIYEQYF; cdr3_nt: TGTGCCAGCAGCGCTCGCGTGACAGAGATCTACGAGCAGTACTTC
d_call: NA; j_call: TRBJ2-7; clone_size: few; v_call: TRBV5-6; cdr3_aa: CASSLGGRVHEQYF; cdr3_nt: TGTGCCAGCAGCTTGGGGGGCAGGGTCCACGAGCAGTACTTC
d_call: NA; j_call: TRBJ2-7; clone_size: once; v_call: TRBV20-1; cdr3_aa: CSARDRLSSYEKYF; cdr3_nt: TGCAGTGCTAGAGATAGACTATCCTCCTACGAGAAGTACTTC
d_call: NA; j_call: TRBJ1-1; clone_size: few; v_call: TRBV6-2/TRBV6-3; cdr3_aa: CASRRDTAGNTEAFF; cdr3_nt: TGTGCCAGCAGACGGGACACTGCTGGGAACACTGAAGCTTTCTTT
d_call: NA; j_call: TRBJ1-1; clone_size: NA; v_call: TRBV19; cdr3_aa: CASSTGGGENTEAFF; cdr3_nt: TGTGCCAGTAGTACCGGGGGGGGTGAGAACACTGAAGCTTTCTTT
d_call: TRBD2; j_call: TRBJ2-1; clone_size: medium-sized; v_call: TRBV29-1; cdr3_aa: CSQSGSPVNEQFF; cdr3_nt: TGCAGCCAAAGCGGGAGTCCTGTCAATGAGCAGTTCTTC